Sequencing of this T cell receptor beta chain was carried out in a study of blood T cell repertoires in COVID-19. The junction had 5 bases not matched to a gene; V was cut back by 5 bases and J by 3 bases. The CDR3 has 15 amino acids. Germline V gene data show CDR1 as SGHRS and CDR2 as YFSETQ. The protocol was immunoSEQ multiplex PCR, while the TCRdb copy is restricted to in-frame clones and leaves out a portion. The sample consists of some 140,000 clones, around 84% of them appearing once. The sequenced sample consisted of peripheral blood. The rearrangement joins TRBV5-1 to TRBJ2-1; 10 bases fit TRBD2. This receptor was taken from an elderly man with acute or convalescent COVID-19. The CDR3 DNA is TGCGCCAGCAGAACCCTAGCGGGGGACTACAATGAGCAGTTCTTC. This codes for CASRTLAGDYNEQFF.